This T cell receptor beta chain appears in the sequencing data of a study of blood T cell repertoires in COVID-19. On the study more broadly: There were acute and convalescent COVID-19 samples, and they came from the United States, Italy and Spain.

Seattle's cohort entered during active infection and was followed longitudinally. Per the original methods: Amplification with reference gene primers provided the estimates of nucleated cell counts. The assay was immunoSEQ multiplex PCR, and TCRdb's table has in-frame clones only and misses some. V, J and clone size reflect that table, while D and trimming were determined from the DNA. Among 190,000 or so clones, roughly 80% were seen once, and the ten largest hold around 0.93%. Germline V CDR1 and CDR2: SQVTM, ANQGSEA. CDR3 length equals 10 residues. Trimming left V 4 bases short and J 4 bases short, with 4 bases between.

This clonotype was sampled from a man in his fifties or sixties with COVID-19, enrolled during active disease. Sequenced: peripheral blood. The chain joins TRBV29-1 to TRBJ1-2; unclear D gene. CDR3 sequence reads: CSVAGYGYTF. CDR3 sequence (DNA): TGCAGCGTTGCAGGCTATGGCTACACCTTC.